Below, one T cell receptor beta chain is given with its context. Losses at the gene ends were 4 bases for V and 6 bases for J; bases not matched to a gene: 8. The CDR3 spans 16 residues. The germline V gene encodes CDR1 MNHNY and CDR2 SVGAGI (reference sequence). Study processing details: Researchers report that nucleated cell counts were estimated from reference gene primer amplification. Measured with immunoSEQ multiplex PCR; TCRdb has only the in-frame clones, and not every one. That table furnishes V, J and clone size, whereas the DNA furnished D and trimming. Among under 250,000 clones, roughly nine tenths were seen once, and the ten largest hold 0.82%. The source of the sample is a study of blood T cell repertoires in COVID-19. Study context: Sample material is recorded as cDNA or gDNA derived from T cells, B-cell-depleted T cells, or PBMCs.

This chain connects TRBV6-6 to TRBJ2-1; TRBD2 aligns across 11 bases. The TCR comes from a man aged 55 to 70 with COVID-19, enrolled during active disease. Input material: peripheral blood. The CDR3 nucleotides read TGTGCCAGCAGTTCCCCACTAGCGGGAGCGCTCAATGAGCAGTTCTTC. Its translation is CASSSPLAGALNEQFF.